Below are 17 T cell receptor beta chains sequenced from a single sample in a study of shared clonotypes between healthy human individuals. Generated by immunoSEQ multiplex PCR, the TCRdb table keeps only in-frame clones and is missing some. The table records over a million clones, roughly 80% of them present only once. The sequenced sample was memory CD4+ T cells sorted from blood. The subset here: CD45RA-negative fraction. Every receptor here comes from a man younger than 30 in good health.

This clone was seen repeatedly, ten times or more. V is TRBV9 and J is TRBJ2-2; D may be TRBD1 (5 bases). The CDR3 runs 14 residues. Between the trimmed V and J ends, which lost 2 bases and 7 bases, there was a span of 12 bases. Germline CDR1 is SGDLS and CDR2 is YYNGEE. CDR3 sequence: CASSVEEQGGELFF. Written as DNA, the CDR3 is TGTGCCAGCAGCGTCGAAGAGCAGGGCGGGGAGCTGTTTTTT.

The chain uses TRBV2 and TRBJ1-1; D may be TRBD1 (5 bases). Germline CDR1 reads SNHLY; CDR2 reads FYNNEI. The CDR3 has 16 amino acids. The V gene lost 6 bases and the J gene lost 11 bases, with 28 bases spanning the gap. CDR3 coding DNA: TGTGCCAGCAGCCTCGGGGGTCGCGATCGATCGGCGCTCGCTTTCTTT. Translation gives CASSLGGRDRSALAFF.

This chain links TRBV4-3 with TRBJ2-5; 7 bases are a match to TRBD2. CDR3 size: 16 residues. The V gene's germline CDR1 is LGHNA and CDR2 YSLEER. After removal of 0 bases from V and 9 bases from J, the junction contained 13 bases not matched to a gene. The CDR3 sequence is CASSQDPTTVRGSQYF. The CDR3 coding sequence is TGCGCCAGCAGCCAAGATCCTACGACGGTGCGGGGGTCCCAGTACTTC.

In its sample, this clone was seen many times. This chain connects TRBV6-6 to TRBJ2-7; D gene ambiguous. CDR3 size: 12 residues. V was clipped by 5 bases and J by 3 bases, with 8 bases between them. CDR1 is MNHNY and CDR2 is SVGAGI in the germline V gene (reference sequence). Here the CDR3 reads CASSAQLYEQYF. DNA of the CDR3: TGTGCCAGCAGTGCCCAGCTCTACGAGCAGTACTTC.

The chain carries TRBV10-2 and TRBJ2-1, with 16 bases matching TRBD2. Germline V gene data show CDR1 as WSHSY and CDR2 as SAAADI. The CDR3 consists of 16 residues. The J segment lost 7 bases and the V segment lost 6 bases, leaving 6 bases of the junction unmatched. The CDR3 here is CASSPGLAGGLNEQFF. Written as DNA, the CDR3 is TGCGCCAGCAGCCCGGGACTAGCGGGAGGGCTGAATGAGCAGTTCTTC.

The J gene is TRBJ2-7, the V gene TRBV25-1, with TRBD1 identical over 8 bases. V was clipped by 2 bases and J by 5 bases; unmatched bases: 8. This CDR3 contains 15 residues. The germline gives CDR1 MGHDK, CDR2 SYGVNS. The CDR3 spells CASSEATGETHEQYF. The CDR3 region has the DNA TGTGCCAGCAGTGAAGCGACAGGGGAGACTCACGAGCAGTACTTC.

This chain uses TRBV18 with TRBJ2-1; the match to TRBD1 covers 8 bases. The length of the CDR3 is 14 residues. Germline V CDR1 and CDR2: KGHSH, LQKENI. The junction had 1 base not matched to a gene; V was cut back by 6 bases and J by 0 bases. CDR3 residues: CASSTGVSYNEQFF. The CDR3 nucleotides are TGTGCCAGCTCGACAGGGGTCTCCTACAATGAGCAGTTCTTC.

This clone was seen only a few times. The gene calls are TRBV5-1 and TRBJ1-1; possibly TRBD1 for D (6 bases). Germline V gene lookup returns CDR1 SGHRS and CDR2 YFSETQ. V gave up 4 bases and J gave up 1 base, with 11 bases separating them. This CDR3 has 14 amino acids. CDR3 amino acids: CASSADRQNTEAFF. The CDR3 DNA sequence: TGCGCCAGCAGCGCGGACAGACAGAACACTGAAGCTTTCTTT.

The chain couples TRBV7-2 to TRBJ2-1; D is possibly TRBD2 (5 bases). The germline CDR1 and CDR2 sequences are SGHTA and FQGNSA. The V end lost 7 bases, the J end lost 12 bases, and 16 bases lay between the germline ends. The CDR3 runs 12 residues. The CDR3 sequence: CASNPDRRVQFF. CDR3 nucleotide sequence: TGTGCCAGCAACCCGGACCGGCGGGTGCAGTTCTTC. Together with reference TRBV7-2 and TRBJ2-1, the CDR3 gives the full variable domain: GAGVSQSPSNKVTEKGKDVELRCDPISGHTALYWYRQSLGQGLEFLIYFQGNSAPDKSGLPSDRFSAERTGGSVSTLTIQRTQQEDSAVYLCASNPDRRVQFFGPGTRLTVL.

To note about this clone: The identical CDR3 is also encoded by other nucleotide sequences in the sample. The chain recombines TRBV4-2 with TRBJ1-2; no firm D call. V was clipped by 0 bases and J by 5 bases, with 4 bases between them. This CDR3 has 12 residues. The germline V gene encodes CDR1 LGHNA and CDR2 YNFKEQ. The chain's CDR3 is CASSQDGYGYTF. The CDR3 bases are TGTGCCAGCAGCCAAGACGGTTATGGCTACACCTTC.

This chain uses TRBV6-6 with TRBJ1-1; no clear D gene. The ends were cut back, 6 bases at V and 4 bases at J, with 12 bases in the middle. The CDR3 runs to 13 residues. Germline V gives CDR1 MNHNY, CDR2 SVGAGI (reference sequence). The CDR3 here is CASRPRLSTEAFF. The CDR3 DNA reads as TGTGCCAGCAGGCCACGTTTGAGCACTGAAGCTTTCTTT.

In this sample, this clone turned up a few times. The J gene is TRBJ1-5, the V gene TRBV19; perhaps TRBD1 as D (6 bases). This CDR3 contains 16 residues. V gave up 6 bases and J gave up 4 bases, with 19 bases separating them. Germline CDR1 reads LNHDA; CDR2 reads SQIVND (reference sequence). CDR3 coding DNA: TGTGCCAGTAGGGAAGGGCAGGGGAGGATAAATCAGCCCCAGCATTTT. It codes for CASREGQGRINQPQHF.

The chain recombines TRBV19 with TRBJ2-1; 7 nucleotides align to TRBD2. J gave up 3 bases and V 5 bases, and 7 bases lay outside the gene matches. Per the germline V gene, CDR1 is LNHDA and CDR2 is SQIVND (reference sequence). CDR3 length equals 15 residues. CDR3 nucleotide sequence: TGTGCCAGTAGTCTTGCTAGCGGAATCTACAATGAGCAGTTCTTC. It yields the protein CASSLASGIYNEQFF.

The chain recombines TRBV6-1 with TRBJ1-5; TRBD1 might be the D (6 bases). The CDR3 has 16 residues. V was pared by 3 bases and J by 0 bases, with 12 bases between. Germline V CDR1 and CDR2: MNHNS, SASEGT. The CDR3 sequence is CASSDPQGYSNQPQHF. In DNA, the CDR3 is TGTGCCAGCAGTGACCCCCAGGGGTATAGCAATCAGCCCCAGCATTTT.

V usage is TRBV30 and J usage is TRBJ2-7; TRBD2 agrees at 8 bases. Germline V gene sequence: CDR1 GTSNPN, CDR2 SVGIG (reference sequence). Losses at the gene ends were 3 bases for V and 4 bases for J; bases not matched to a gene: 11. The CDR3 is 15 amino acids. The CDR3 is CAWRSWREESYEQYF. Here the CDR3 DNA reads TGTGCCTGGAGGTCCTGGCGGGAGGAATCTTACGAGCAGTACTTC.

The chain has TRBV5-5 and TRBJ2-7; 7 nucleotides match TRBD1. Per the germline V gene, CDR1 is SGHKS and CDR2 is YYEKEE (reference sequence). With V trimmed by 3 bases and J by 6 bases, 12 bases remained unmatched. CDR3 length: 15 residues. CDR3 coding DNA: TGTGCCAGCAGCTATGAAGGACAGGCGGCCGCCGAGCAGTACTTC. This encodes CASSYEGQAAAEQYF.

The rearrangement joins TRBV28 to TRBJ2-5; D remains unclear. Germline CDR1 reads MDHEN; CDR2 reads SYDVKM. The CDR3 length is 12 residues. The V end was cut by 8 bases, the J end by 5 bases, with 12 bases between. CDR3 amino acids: CASFNYPETQYF. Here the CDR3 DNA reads TGTGCCAGCTTCAACTACCCCGAGACCCAGTACTTC. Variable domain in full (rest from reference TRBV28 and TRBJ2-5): DVKVTQSSRYLVKRTGEKVFLECVQDMDHENMFWYRQDPGLGLRLIYFSYDVKMKEKGDIPEGYSVSREKKERFSLILESASTNQTSMYLCASFNYPETQYFGPGTRLLVL.